Listed below are T cell receptor beta chains from one sample, sequenced in a study of blood T cell repertoires in COVID-19. Assay used: immunoSEQ multiplex PCR; TCRdb lists only in-frame clones, some missing. The sample holds about 220,000 clones, 80% to 85% seen once. The sequencing input was peripheral blood. These receptors were obtained from a woman aged 25 to 39 who had recovered from COVID-19. Each CDR3 is given with its conserved first and last residue. The order of the fields is CDR3 DNA, CDR3 protein, clone size, V gene, J gene, D gene. A D gene is named only where the DNA matches it firmly. Clone size is not always given. Where it is, it says once, few, many or a class for expanded clones.

TGTGCCAGCAGCGAGACAGGGGCCCTCGACAATGAGCAGTTCTTC,CASSETGALDNEQFF,NA,TRBV14,TRBJ2-1,TRBD1
TGTGCCAGCAGTACGACAAACTATGGCTACACCTTC,CASSTTNYGYTF,NA,TRBV25-1,TRBJ1-2,NA
TGTGCCACCAGTGATTTACTAGCCGGAGATACGCAGTATTTT,CATSDLLAGDTQYF,NA,TRBV24-1,TRBJ2-3,NA
TGTGCCAGCGTCCGGGACGGAGGGCATGGGGCCAACGTCCTGACTTTC,CASVRDGGHGANVLTF,few,TRBV2,TRBJ2-6,NA
TGTGCCAGAAGCCCCTTATGTGGCTACACCTTC,CARSPLCGYTF,NA,TRBV5-3,TRBJ1-2,NA
TGTGCCAGTGGTAACAGGGGAACCTACGAGCAGTACTTC,CASGNRGTYEQYF,NA,TRBV19,TRBJ2-7,TRBD1
TGTGCCAGCAGCAAGACTAGCGGTCCGTTCTACGAGCAGTACTTC,CASSKTSGPFYEQYF,NA,TRBV7-6,TRBJ2-7,TRBD2
TGTGCCAGCAGTCCGCGTACGGGAAGCTCCTACGAGCAGTACTTC,CASSPRTGSSYEQYF,NA,TRBV6-6,TRBJ2-7,NA
TGTGCCAGCGCCCCGGGGGATCCCCGGGAGAATGAGCAGTTCTTC,CASAPGDPRENEQFF,NA,TRBV9,TRBJ2-1,NA
TGCGCCAGCAGCCCCCCGACCGGGGGGAAAAACATTCAGTACTTC,CASSPPTGGKNIQYF,NA,TRBV4-1,TRBJ2-4,TRBD2
TGCGCCAGCAGCTTAATTGGACAGGGGGCGCTTAACTATGGCTACACCTTC,CASSLIGQGALNYGYTF,NA,TRBV5-1,TRBJ1-2,TRBD1
TGTGCCAGCAGCTTAAGCGAGACAGGCTACGAGCAGTACTTC,CASSLSETGYEQYF,NA,TRBV13,TRBJ2-7,NA
TGTGCCAGCAGCCCGCGGGCGGCGGGCAATCAGCCCCAGCATTTT,CASSPRAAGNQPQHF,NA,TRBV27,TRBJ1-5,NA
TGTGCCAGCAGTTCCGGACTAGCGGGGGACAATGAGCAGTTCTTC,CASSSGLAGDNEQFF,few,TRBV25-1,TRBJ2-1,TRBD2
TGCGCCAGCAGCTTGGGAGACAGGAACTATGGCTACACCTTC,CASSLGDRNYGYTF,NA,TRBV5-1,TRBJ1-2,NA
TGTGCCAGCAGAGGGAGAGGGACAGGGGGAGTTAATAGCAATCAGCCCCAGCATTTT,CASRGRGTGGVNSNQPQHF,NA,TRBV28,TRBJ1-5,TRBD1
TGTGCCAGCAGTTTATTGGCAAGCGGGGAGACCCAGTACTTC,CASSLLASGETQYF,NA,TRBV27,TRBJ2-5,NA
TGTGCCAGCAGCCTTACCGCGACTAGCGGGAGCCTCACAGATACGCAGTATTTT,CASSLTATSGSLTDTQYF,NA,TRBV6-8,TRBJ2-3,TRBD2
TGTGCCAGCAGCGTAGGTTGGGGACAGGGGACAGATACGCAGTATTTT,CASSVGWGQGTDTQYF,NA,TRBV9,TRBJ2-3,TRBD1
TGTGCCAGCAGCTTGATGGCGGCTAGTGCTGGGGCCAACGTCCTGACTTTC,CASSLMAASAGANVLTF,NA,TRBV7-6,TRBJ2-6,NA
TGTGCCAGCAGCTTGAGAGGGGGCAGAGGCAATCAGCCCCAGCATTTT,CASSLRGGRGNQPQHF,NA,TRBV5-6,TRBJ1-5,TRBD1
TGTGCCAGCAGCTACTATAGCAATCAGCCCCAGCATTTT,CASSYYSNQPQHF,NA,TRBV5-5,TRBJ1-5,NA
TGTGCCTGGAGTGTACAGGGGGCGGCTGAAGCTTTCTTT,CAWSVQGAAEAFF,NA,TRBV30,TRBJ1-1,TRBD1
TGTGCCAGCAGCTTGACAGGGTTTAATCAGCCCCAGCATTTT,CASSLTGFNQPQHF,few,TRBV5-6,TRBJ1-5,NA
TGTGCCAGCAGCTCCGACGGGGGTCACTATGGCTACACCTTC,CASSSDGGHYGYTF,NA,TRBV7-8,TRBJ1-2,NA
TGTGCCAGCAACCGGGAGCTCTGGGACACCGGGGAGCTGTTTTTT,CASNRELWDTGELFF,NA,TRBV5-4,TRBJ2-2,NA
TGCGCCAGCAGCCGGGGACAGGTGGGAAACACCATATATTTT,CASSRGQVGNTIYF,many,TRBV4-1,TRBJ1-3,TRBD1
TGTGCCAGCAGCTTAGGAGTAGACGGACCCCCGGGGGAGCCCCAGCATTTT,CASSLGVDGPPGEPQHF,few,TRBV7-9,TRBJ1-5,NA
TGTGCCACCAGTGACCCTAATGCGCGGGATATAGGGAATGAGCAGTTCTTC,CATSDPNARDIGNEQFF,NA,TRBV24-1,TRBJ2-1,NA
TGTGCCAGCAGTTACTCGCCAGGGGGGTCATATGGCTACACCTTC,CASSYSPGGSYGYTF,few,TRBV6-5,TRBJ1-2,TRBD1
TGTGCCAGCAGCGTAAATAAGGGACAGGGATTTCGCGGCTACACCTTC,CASSVNKGQGFRGYTF,once,TRBV9,TRBJ1-2,TRBD1
TGTGCCTCCGGGAGACTAGCGGGAGGTGGGGATACGCAGTATTTT,CASGRLAGGGDTQYF,NA,TRBV5-5,TRBJ2-3,TRBD2
TGTGCCAGCAGCTTCCAGGGGGGAGACACTGAAGCTTTCTTT,CASSFQGGDTEAFF,NA,TRBV7-3,TRBJ1-1,TRBD1
TGCGCCAGCAGCTTGGTAGGAAGGGGGCACTCAGGCTACGAGCAGTACTTC,CASSLVGRGHSGYEQYF,NA,TRBV5-1,TRBJ2-7,TRBD1
TGTGCCAGCAGTGACTCTCGCGGGAGTGGCACAGATACGCAGTATTTT,CASSDSRGSGTDTQYF,NA,TRBV6-4,TRBJ2-3,TRBD2
TGTGCCAGTAGTATTGTACCGAGTACTGAAGCTTTCTTT,CASSIVPSTEAFF,NA,TRBV19,TRBJ1-1,NA
TGTGCCAGCAGTCGGGACATAGATCAGCCCCAGCATTTT,CASSRDIDQPQHF,few,TRBV7-9,TRBJ1-5,NA
TGTGCCAGCTCACTACAGGGGGCGAATGGCTACACCTTC,CASSLQGANGYTF,once,TRBV18,TRBJ1-2,TRBD1
TGTGCCAGCAGCCAAGATCAGGGGCCCTATGGCTACACCTTC,CASSQDQGPYGYTF,NA,TRBV3-1/TRBV3-2,TRBJ1-2,NA
TGTGCCAGCAGCTTAATCGGGGGAGGGGAAAAACTGTTTTTT,CASSLIGGGEKLFF,NA,TRBV7-9,TRBJ1-4,NA
TGTGCCAGCAGGGCCGCAGGGAACACCGGGGAGCTGTTTTTT,CASRAAGNTGELFF,many,TRBV5-4,TRBJ2-2,NA
TGTGCCAGCGCCTTAAGCGGGAGTCCGGAGACCCAGTACTTC,CASALSGSPETQYF,NA,TRBV27,TRBJ2-5,TRBD2
TGCGCCAGCAGCTTGACCGGGACTTTTAGTCGGGAAGAGCAGTACTTC,CASSLTGTFSREEQYF,NA,TRBV5-1,TRBJ2-7,NA
TGTGCCAGCAGCCAAGGGGGGGTCACTGAAGCTTTCTTT,CASSQGGVTEAFF,NA,TRBV3-1/TRBV3-2,TRBJ1-1,NA
TGTGCCAGCAGCGTAGACGGCAGGCTCTACACTGAAGCTTTCTTT,CASSVDGRLYTEAFF,once,TRBV9,TRBJ1-1,NA
TGCGCCAGCAGTGATTCTAGCGGGAGCTCCTACGAGCAGTACTTC,CASSDSSGSSYEQYF,NA,TRBV10-1,TRBJ2-7,TRBD2
TGTGCCAGCAGTTTCAACAGGGGCCTTGGCTACACCTTC,CASSFNRGLGYTF,NA,TRBV28,TRBJ1-2,TRBD1
TGTGCCAGCAGCGCCCGCTTACAGGGAGATACGCAGTATTTT,CASSARLQGDTQYF,NA,TRBV9,TRBJ2-3,NA
TGCGCCAGCAGTGCGGGTCAGGGTCGGGAGCAGTACTTC,CASSAGQGREQYF,NA,TRBV10-1,TRBJ2-7,NA
TGTGCCAGCAGCCTCTCGGGAGCTAACTCCTACGAGCAGTACTTC,CASSLSGANSYEQYF,NA,TRBV28,TRBJ2-7,NA
TGTGCCAGCAGGCCAGGGTTGAGCAATCAGCCCCAGCATTTT,CASRPGLSNQPQHF,NA,TRBV6-5,TRBJ1-5,NA
TGTGCCAGCACCCCCGGGGGAAGAACCGGGGAGCTGTTTTTT,CASTPGGRTGELFF,NA,TRBV7-3,TRBJ2-2,NA
TGCGCCAGCAGCTTGGTGGGCGACGGAAACACCATATATTTT,CASSLVGDGNTIYF,NA,TRBV5-1,TRBJ1-3,NA
TGCAGTGCTAGGCCCGGGTACGAGCAGTACTTC,CSARPGYEQYF,NA,TRBV20-1,TRBJ2-7,NA
TGCGCCAGCAGCTCAGGACAGACAACTAATGAAAAACTGTTTTTT,CASSSGQTTNEKLFF,NA,TRBV5-1,TRBJ1-4,NA